These T cell receptor beta chains were read from a single sample in a study of T cell responses to AZD1222 COVID-19 vaccine. The assay was immunoSEQ multiplex PCR, and TCRdb's table has in-frame clones only and misses some. Seen here are 180,000 or so clones, just over 90% observed once, and the top ten hold less than 2%. The sample was peripheral blood, taken 28 days after the second AZD1222 dose. The receptors originated from an adult who received the AZD1222 COVID-19 vaccine. Both conserved end residues are part of each CDR3. Each record gives: J gene, clone size, V gene, D gene, CDR3 DNA, CDR3 protein. D genes are given only for firm matches. The size of a clone is reported for some rows only, either as once, few or many, or as a class for expanded clones.

J: TRBJ2-3
size: -
V: TRBV9
D: -
DNA: TGTGCCAGCAGCTACCGACTAGATGATAGCACAGATACGCAGTATTTT
CDR3: CASSYRLDDSTDTQYF

J: TRBJ1-4
size: -
V: TRBV29-1
D: -
DNA: TGCAGCGGACAGCCCGGGCCTAATGAAAAACTGTTTTTT
CDR3: CSGQPGPNEKLFF

J: TRBJ1-2
size: once
V: TRBV5-5
D: TRBD1
DNA: TGTGCCAGCAGCTGGGACAGGGGCTATGGCTACACCTTC
CDR3: CASSWDRGYGYTF

J: TRBJ2-7
size: once
V: TRBV18
D: TRBD1
DNA: TGTGCCAGCTCACCACGGGTTGGGGACAGCAGATCCTACGAGCAGTACTTC
CDR3: CASSPRVGDSRSYEQYF

J: TRBJ2-6
size: -
V: TRBV11-2
D: -
DNA: TGTGCCAGCAGCTTAGTCTCCCAAAGGAATGGGGCCAACGTCCTGACTTTC
CDR3: CASSLVSQRNGANVLTF

J: TRBJ2-7
size: -
V: TRBV6-5
D: -
DNA: TGTGCCAGCAGGACCTACGAGCAGTACTTC
CDR3: CASRTYEQYF

J: TRBJ1-2
size: few
V: TRBV19
D: -
DNA: TGTGCCAGTAGTAGCCCCAACTATGGCTACACCTTC
CDR3: CASSSPNYGYTF

J: TRBJ2-7
size: -
V: TRBV10-3
D: -
DNA: TGTGCCATCAGTGAGTCGACTGGTTCCTACGAGCAGTACTTC
CDR3: CAISESTGSYEQYF

J: TRBJ1-5
size: -
V: TRBV27
D: -
DNA: TGTGCCAGCAGTCCGACCATCAACAATCAGCCCCAGCATTTT
CDR3: CASSPTINNQPQHF

J: TRBJ1-4
size: -
V: TRBV10-2
D: -
DNA: TGCGCCAGCAGTCGGGGGGCAGCAGGTGAAAAACTGTTTTTT
CDR3: CASSRGAAGEKLFF

J: TRBJ1-4
size: -
V: TRBV4-1
D: TRBD1
DNA: TGCGCCAGCAGCGAAGATCGCCGAGGGACAGGGAATGAAAAACTGTTTTTT
CDR3: CASSEDRRGTGNEKLFF